This T cell receptor beta chain is from a study of blood T cell repertoires in COVID-19. Study-level information: The origin of the acute and convalescent COVID-19 samples was the United States, Italy and Spain.

Original analysis: Nucleated cell counts were estimated from reference gene primer amplification. Assay: immunoSEQ multiplex PCR; the TCRdb copy retains only in-frame clones and omits some. D and trimming come from the DNA, and the V and J calls and clone size come from that table. The sample carries fewer than 200,000 clones, 80% to 85% recorded once. The receptor's source is an older woman with COVID-19, enrolled during active disease. The sample consisted of peripheral blood.

CDR3 sequence (DNA): TGTGCCAGCTCACCGATAAACAGGGACACTGAAGCTTTCTTT. Translating it yields CASSPINRDTEAFF. The chain carries TRBV18 and TRBJ1-1; possible D gene TRBD1, 6 bases. The germline V and J ends were trimmed by 3 bases and 3 bases, with 11 bases remaining between them. The CDR3 runs 14 residues. CDR1 and CDR2 from the germline V gene are KGHSH and LQKENI.